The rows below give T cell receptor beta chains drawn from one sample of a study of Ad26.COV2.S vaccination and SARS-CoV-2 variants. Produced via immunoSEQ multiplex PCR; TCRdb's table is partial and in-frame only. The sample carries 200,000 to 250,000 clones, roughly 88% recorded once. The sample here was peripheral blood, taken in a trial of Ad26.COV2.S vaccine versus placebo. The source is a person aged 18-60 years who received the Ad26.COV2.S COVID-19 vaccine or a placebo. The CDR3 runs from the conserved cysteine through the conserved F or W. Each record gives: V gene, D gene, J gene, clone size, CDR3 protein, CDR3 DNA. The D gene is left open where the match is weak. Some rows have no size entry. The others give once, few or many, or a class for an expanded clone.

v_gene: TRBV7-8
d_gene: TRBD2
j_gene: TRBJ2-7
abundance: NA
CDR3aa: CASSQLGTSGIHEQYF
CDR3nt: TGTGCCAGCAGCCAACTTGGGACTAGCGGGATTCACGAGCAGTACTTC

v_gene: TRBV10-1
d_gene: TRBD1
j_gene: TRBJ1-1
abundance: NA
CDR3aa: CASSERRTGGTEAFF
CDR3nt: TGCGCCAGCAGTGAGCGCCGGACAGGGGGCACTGAAGCTTTCTTT

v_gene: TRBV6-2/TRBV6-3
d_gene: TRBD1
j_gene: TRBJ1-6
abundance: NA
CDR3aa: CASSYETGGMDSPLHF
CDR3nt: TGTGCCAGCAGTTATGAGACAGGGGGTATGGATTCACCCCTCCACTTT

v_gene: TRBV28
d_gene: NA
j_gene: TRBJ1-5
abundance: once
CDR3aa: CASSLRGAGNQPQHF
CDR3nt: TGTGCCAGCAGTTTACGGGGTGCTGGCAATCAGCCCCAGCATTTT

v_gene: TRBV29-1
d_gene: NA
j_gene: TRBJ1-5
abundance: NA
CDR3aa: CSVGPAADQPQHF
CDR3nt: TGCAGCGTTGGACCGGCGGCGGATCAGCCCCAGCATTTT

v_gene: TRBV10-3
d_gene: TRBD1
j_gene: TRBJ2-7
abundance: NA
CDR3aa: CAVNSRLKIRDRSIISYEQYF
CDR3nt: TGTGCCGTCAACTCTCGGCTTAAAATCCGGGACAGGTCGATAATTTCCTACGAGCAGTACTTC

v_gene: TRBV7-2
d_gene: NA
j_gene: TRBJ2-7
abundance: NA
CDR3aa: CASSLAGDPDEQYF
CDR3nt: TGTGCCAGCAGCTTAGCAGGGGACCCCGACGAGCAGTACTTC

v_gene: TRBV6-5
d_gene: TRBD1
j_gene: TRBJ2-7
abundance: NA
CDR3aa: CASSWGQGNGQYF
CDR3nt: TGTGCCAGCAGTTGGGGACAGGGGAACGGGCAGTACTTC

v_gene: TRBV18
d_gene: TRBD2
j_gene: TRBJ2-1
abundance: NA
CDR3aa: CASSTIRKGLAGATYNEQFF
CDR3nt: TGTGCCAGCTCAACAATTCGAAAGGGACTAGCGGGAGCTACCTACAATGAGCAGTTCTTC

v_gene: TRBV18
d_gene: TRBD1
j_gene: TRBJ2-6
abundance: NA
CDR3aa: CASSPGQTSGANVLTF
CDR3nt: TGTGCCAGCTCACCGGGACAGACCTCTGGGGCCAACGTCCTGACTTTC

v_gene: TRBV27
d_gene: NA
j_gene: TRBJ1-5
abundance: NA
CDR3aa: CASSAVSGPYSNQPQHF
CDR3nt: TGTGCCAGCAGCGCCGTATCCGGGCCTTACAGCAATCAGCCCCAGCATTTT

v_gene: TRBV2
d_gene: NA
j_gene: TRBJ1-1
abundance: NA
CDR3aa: CASRPGQVNTEAFF
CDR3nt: TGTGCCAGCAGACCGGGACAAGTGAACACTGAAGCTTTCTTT

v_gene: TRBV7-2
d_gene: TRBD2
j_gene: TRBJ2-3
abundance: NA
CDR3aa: CASSLLSGVGSTQYF
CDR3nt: TGTGCCAGCAGCTTACTAAGCGGGGTAGGGAGTACGCAGTATTTT

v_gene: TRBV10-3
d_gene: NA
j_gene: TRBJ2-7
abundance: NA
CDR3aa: CAISWSQHYEQYF
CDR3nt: TGTGCCATCAGTTGGTCACAGCACTACGAGCAGTACTTC

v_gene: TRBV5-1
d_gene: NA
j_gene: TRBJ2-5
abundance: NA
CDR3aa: CASSLVPGLGGETQYF
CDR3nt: TGCGCCAGCAGCTTGGTCCCCGGCCTGGGGGGAGAGACCCAGTACTTC

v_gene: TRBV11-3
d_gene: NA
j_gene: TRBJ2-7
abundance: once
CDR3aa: CASSFQGGYEQYF
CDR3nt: TGTGCCAGCAGCTTCCAGGGGGGCTACGAGCAGTACTTC

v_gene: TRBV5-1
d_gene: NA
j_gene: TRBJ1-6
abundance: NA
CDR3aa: CASSLVSMDSPLHF
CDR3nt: TGCGCCAGCAGCTTGGTCTCGATGGATTCACCCCTCCACTTT

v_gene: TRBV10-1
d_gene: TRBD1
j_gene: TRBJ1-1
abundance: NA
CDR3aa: CASFDREMNTEAFF
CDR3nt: TGCGCCAGCTTCGACAGGGAGATGAACACTGAAGCTTTCTTT

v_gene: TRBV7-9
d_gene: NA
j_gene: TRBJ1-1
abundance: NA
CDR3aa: CASSSKPTARGTEAFF
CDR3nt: TGTGCCAGCAGCTCCAAACCCACGGCGAGGGGCACTGAAGCTTTCTTT

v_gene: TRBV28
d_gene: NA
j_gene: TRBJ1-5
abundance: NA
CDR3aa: CASSPAGTAGNQPQHF
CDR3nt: TGTGCCAGCAGTCCGGCGGGGACGGCTGGCAATCAGCCCCAGCATTTT

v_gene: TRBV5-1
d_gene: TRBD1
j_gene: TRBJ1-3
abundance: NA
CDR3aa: CASSELTGIGNTIYF
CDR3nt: TGCGCCAGCAGCGAACTGACAGGGATAGGAAACACCATATATTTT

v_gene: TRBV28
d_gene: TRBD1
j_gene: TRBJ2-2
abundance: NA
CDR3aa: CASSPAGTGAGELFF
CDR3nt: TGTGCCAGCAGCCCAGCCGGGACAGGGGCCGGGGAGCTGTTTTTT

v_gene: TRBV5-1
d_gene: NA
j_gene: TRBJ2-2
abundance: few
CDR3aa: CASSLANGELFF
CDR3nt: TGCGCCAGCAGCTTGGCCAACGGGGAGCTGTTTTTT

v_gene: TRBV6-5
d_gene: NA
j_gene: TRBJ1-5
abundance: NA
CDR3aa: CASSYSTNQPQHF
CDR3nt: TGTGCCAGCAGTTACTCGACCAATCAGCCCCAGCATTTT

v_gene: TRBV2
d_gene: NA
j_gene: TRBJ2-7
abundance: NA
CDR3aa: CASSEVNEQYF
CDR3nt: TGTGCCAGCAGTGAGGTGAACGAGCAGTACTTC

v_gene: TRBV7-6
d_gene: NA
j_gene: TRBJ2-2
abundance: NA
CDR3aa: CASSLGQGGTGELFF
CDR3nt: TGTGCCAGCAGCTTAGGCCAGGGTGGCACCGGGGAGCTGTTTTTT

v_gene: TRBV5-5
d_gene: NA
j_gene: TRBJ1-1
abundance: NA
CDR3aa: CASSLIGTSLVNTEAFF
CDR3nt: TGTGCCAGCAGCCTAATAGGGACATCCCTGGTGAACACTGAAGCTTTCTTT

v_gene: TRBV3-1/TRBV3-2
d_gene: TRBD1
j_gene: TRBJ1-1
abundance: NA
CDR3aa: CASSPRQGRGEAFF
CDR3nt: TGTGCCAGCAGCCCTCGACAGGGGCGAGGGGAAGCTTTCTTT

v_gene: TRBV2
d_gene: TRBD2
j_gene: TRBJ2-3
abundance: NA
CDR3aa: CASRLSGTVTDTQYF
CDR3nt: TGTGCCAGCAGACTAAGCGGGACGGTCACAGATACGCAGTATTTT

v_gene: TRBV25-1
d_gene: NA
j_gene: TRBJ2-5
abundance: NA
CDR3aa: CASSAQGQETQYF
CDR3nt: TGTGCCAGCAGTGCACAGGGCCAAGAGACCCAGTACTTC

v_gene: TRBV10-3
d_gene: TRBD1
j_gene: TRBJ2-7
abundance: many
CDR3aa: CAISETGTGGEQYF
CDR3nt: TGTGCCATCAGTGAGACGGGGACAGGGGGTGAGCAGTACTTC

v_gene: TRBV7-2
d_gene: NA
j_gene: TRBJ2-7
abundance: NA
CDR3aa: CASSLSYEQYF
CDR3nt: TGTGCCAGCAGCCTTAGCTACGAGCAGTACTTC

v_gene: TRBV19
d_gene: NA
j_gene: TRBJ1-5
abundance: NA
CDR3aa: CASSIRTGNQPQHF
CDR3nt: TGTGCCAGTAGTATCCGAACAGGCAATCAGCCCCAGCATTTT

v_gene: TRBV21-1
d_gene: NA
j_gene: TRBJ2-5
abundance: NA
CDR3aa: CASMPGLGGGETQYF
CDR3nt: TGTGCCAGCATGCCCGGTTTGGGGGGCGGTGAGACCCAGTACTTC

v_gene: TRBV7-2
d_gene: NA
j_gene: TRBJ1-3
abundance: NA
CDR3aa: CASSLASASSGNTIYF
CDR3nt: TGTGCCAGCAGCTTAGCGTCGGCGAGCTCTGGAAACACCATATATTTT